The TCR beta chain under discussion was sequenced for a study of blood T cell repertoires in COVID-19. About the research overall: In each case, the material was cDNA or gDNA derived from T cells, B-cell-depleted T cells, or PBMCs.

Germline V lookup: CDR1 GTSNPN, CDR2 SVGIG (reference sequence). The CDR3 has 14 residues. V was pared by 0 bases and J by 2 bases, with 11 bases between. TCRdb's table, derived via immunoSEQ multiplex PCR, lists solely in-frame clones and lacks some. The data contain 250,000 to 350,000 clones, about 85% of them singletons. The specimen was peripheral blood. This sequence joins TRBV30 and TRBJ2-7; tentative D call: TRBD1 (6 bases). The clonotype comes from a woman aged 45-65 years who had recovered from COVID-19. The CDR3 coding sequence is TGTGCCTGGAGTGTGCACAGGGCGACCTACGAGCAGTACTTC. This encodes CAWSVHRATYEQYF.